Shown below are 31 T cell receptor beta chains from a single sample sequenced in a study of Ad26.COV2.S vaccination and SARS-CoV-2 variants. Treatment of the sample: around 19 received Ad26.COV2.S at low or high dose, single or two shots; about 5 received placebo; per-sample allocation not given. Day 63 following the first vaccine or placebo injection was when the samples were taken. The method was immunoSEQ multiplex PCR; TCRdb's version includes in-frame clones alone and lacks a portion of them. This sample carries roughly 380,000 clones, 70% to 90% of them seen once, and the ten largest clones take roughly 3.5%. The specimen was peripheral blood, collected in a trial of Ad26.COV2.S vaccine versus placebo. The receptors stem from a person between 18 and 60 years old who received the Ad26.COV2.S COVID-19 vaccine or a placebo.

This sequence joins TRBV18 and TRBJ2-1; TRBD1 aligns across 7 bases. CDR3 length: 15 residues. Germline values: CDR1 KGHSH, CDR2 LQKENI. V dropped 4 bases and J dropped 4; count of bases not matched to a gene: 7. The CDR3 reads CASSRDREPYNEQFF. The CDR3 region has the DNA TGTGCCAGCTCACGCGACAGGGAACCTTACAATGAGCAGTTCTTC.

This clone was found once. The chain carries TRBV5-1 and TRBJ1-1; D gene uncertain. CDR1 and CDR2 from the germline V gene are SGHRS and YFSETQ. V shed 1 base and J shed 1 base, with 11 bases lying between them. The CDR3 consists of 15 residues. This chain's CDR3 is CASSLPRATNTEAFF. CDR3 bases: TGCGCCAGCAGCTTGCCCCGGGCAACGAACACTGAAGCTTTCTTT.

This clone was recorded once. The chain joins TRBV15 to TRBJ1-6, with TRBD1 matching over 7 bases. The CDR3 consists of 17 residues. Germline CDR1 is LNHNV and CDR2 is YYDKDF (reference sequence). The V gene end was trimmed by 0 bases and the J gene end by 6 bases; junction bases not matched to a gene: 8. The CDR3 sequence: CATSRERRRGGNSPLHF. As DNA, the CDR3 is TGTGCCACCAGCAGAGAAAGGCGCAGGGGGGGTAATTCACCCCTCCACTTT. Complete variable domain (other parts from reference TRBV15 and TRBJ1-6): DAMVIQNPRYQVTQFGKPVTLSCSQTLNHNVMYWYQQKSSQAPKLLFHYYDKDFNNEADTPDNFQSRRPNTSFCFLDIRSPGLGDTAMYLCATSRERRRGGNSPLHFGNGTRLTVT.

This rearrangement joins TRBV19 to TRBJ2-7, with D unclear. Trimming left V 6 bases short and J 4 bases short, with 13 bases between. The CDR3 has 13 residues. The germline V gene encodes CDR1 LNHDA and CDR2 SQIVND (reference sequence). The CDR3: CASRDPGSYEQYF. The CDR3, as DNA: TGTGCCAGTAGGGATCCAGGATCTTACGAGCAGTACTTC.

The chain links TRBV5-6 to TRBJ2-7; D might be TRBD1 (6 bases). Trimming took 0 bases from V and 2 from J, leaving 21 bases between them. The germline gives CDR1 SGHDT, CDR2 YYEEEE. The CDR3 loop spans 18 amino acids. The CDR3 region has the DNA TGTGCCAGCAGCTTGGAACTACGTTTAAGGACAGTTACCTACGAGCAGTACTTC. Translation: CASSLELRLRTVTYEQYF.

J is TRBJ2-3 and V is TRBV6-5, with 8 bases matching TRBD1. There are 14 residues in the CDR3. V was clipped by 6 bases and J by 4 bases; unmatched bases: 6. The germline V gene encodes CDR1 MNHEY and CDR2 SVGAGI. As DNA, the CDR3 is TGTGCCAGCAGGAGGACAGGGTCCCCAGATACGCAGTATTTT. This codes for CASRRTGSPDTQYF.

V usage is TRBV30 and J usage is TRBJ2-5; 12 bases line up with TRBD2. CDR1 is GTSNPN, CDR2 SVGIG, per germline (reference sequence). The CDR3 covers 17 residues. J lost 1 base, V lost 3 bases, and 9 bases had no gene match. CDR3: CAWSIPRTSGAQETQYF. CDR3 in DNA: TGTGCCTGGAGCATCCCAAGGACTAGCGGGGCCCAAGAGACCCAGTACTTC.

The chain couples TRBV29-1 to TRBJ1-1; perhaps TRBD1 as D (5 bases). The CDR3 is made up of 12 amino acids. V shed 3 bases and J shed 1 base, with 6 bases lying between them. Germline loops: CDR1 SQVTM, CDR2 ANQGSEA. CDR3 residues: CSVETENTEAFF. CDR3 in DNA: TGCAGCGTTGAGACAGAGAACACTGAAGCTTTCTTT.

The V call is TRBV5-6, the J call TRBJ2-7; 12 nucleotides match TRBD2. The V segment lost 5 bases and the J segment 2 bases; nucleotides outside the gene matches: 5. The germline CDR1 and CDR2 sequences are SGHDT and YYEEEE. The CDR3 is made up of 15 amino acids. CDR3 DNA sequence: TGTGCCAGCAGGTTAGGACTAGCGGGGCCCTACGAGCAGTACTTC. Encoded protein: CASRLGLAGPYEQYF.

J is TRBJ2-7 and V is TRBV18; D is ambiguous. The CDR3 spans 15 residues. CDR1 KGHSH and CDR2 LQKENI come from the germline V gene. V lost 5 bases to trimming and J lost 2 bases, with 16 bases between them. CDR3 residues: CASSVLSTFPYEQYF. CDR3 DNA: TGTGCCAGCTCAGTTCTATCGACATTCCCCTACGAGCAGTACTTC.

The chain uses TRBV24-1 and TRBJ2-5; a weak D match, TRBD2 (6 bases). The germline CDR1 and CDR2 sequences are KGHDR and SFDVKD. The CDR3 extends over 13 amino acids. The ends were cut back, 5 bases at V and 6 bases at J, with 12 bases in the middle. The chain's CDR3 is CATSVDGSQTQYF. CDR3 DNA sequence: TGTGCCACCAGTGTTGACGGGAGTCAGACCCAGTACTTC.

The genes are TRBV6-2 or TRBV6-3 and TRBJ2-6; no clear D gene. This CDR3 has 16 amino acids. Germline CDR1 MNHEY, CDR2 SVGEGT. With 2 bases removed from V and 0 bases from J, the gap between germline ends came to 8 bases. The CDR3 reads CASSYDSRSGANVLTF. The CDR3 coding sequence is TGTGCCAGCAGTTACGACTCCCGCTCTGGGGCCAACGTCCTGACTTTC.

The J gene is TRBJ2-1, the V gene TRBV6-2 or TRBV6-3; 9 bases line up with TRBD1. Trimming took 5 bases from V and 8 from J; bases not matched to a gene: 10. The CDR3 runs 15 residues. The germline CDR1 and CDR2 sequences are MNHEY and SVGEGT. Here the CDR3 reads CASSTRTGVGDEQFF. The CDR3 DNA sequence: TGTGCCAGCAGTACCCGGACAGGGGTGGGCGATGAGCAGTTCTTC.

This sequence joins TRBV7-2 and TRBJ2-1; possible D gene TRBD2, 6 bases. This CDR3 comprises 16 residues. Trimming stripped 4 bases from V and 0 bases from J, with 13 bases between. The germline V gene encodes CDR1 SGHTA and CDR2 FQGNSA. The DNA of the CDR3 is TGTGCCAGCAGCTCCTGGGCGGGAAGCTCCTACAATGAGCAGTTCTTC. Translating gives CASSSWAGSSYNEQFF.

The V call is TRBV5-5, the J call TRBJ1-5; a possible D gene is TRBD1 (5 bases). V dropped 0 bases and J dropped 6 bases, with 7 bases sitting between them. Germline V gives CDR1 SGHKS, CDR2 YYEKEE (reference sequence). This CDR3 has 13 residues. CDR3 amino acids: CASSLEGLQPQHF. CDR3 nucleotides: TGTGCCAGCAGCTTGGAGGGGCTTCAGCCCCAGCATTTT.

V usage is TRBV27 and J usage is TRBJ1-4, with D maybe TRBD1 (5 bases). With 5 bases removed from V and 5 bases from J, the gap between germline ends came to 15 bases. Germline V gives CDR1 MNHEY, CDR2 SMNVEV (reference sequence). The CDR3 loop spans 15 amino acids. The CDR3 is CASSPLGVTNEKLFF. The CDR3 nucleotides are TGTGCCAGCAGTCCCTTAGGGGTAACCAATGAAAAACTGTTTTTT.

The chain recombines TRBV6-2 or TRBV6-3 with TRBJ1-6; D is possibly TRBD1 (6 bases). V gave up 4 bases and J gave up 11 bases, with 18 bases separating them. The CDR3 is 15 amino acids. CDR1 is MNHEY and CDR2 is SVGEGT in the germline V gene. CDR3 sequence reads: CASSLKTRGTTPLHF. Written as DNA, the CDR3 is TGTGCCAGCAGTTTAAAAACCAGGGGTACGACACCCCTCCACTTT.

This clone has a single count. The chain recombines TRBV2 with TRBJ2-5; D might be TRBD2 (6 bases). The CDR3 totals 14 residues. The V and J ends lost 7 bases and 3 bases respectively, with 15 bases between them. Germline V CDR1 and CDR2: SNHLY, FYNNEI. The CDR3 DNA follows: TGTGCCAGCAAAAGGAGGGGTACAGAAGAGACCCAGTACTTC. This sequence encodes CASKRRGTEETQYF.

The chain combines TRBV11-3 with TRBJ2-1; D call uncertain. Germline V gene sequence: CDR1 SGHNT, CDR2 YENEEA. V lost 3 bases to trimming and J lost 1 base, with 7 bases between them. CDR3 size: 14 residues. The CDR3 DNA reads TGTGCCAGCAGCTTGGTAGGTTCCTACAATGAGCAGTTCTTC. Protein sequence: CASSLVGSYNEQFF.

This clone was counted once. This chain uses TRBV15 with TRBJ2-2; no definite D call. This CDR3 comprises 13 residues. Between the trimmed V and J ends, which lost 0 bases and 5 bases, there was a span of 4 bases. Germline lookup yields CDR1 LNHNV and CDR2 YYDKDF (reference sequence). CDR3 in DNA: TGTGCCACCAGCAGAGATCAAACCGGGGAGCTGTTTTTT. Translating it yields CATSRDQTGELFF.

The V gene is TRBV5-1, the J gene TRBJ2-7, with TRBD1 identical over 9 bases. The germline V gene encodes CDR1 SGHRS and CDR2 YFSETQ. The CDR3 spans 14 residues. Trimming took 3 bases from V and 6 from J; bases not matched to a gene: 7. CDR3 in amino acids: CASSSVGQGGEQYF. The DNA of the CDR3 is TGCGCCAGCAGCTCGGTGGGACAGGGAGGCGAGCAGTACTTC.

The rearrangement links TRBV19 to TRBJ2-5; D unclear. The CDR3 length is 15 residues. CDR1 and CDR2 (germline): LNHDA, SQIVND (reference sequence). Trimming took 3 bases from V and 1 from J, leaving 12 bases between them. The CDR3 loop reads CASSIGRQVQETQYF. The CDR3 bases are TGTGCCAGTAGTATCGGGCGGCAGGTCCAAGAGACCCAGTACTTC.

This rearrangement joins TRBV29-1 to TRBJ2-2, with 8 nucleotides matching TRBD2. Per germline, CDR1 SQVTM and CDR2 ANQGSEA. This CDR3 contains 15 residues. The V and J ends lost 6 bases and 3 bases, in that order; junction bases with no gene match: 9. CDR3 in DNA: TGCAGCGTCCCCTCGGGACTAGGTGACACCGGGGAGCTGTTTTTT. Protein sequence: CSVPSGLGDTGELFF.

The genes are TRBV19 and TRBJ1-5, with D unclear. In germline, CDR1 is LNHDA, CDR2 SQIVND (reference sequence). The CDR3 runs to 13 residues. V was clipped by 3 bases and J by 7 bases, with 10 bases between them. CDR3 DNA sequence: TGTGCCAGTAGTATCGTGGTACTGCAGCCCCAGCATTTT. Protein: CASSIVVLQPQHF.

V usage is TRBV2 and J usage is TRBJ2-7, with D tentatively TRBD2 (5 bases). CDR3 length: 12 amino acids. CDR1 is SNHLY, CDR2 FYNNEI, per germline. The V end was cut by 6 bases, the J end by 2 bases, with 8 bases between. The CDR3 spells CASRAVAYEQYF. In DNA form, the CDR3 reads TGTGCCAGCAGAGCGGTAGCCTACGAGCAGTACTTC.

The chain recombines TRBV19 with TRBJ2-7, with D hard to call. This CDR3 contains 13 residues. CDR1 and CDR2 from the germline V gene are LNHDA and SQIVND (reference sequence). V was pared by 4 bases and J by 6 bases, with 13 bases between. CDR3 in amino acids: CASSTPGQVEQYF. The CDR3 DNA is TGTGCCAGTAGTACCCCGGGCCAGGTCGAGCAGTACTTC.

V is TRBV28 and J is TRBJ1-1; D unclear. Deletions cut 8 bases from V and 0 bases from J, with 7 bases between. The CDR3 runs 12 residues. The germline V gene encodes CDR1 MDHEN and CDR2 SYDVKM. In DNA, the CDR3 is TGTGCCAGCGGCTCAGTGAACACTGAAGCTTTCTTT. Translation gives CASGSVNTEAFF.

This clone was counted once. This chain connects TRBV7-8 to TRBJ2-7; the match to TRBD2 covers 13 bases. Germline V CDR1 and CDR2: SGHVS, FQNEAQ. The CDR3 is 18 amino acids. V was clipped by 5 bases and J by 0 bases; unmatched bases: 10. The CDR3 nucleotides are TGTGCCAGCAGCCCCCAAGGACTAGCGGGAGATTTCTCCTACGAGCAGTACTTC. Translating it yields CASSPQGLAGDFSYEQYF.

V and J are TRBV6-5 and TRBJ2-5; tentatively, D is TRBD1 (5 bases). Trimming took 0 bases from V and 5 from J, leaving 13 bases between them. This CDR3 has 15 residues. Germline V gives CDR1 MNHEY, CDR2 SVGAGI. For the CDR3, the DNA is TGTGCCAGCAGTTACTCTAAGGGGCCATGGGAGACCCAGTACTTC. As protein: CASSYSKGPWETQYF.

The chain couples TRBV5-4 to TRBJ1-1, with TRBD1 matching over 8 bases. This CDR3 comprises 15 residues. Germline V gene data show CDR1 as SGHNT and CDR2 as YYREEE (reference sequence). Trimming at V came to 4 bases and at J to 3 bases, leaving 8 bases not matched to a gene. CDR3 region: CASSALTGGYTEAFF. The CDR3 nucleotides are TGTGCCAGCAGCGCCCTAACAGGGGGGTACACTGAAGCTTTCTTT.

As DNA, the CDR3 is TGTGCCAGCAGCGTCCGGGTTCCCAGGGGGGGCACAGATACGCAGTATTTT. It translates to CASSVRVPRGGTDTQYF. The chain links TRBV7-8 to TRBJ2-3; possibly TRBD1 for D (7 bases). The CDR3 covers 17 residues. The germline V and J ends were trimmed by 5 bases and 1 base, with 19 bases remaining between them. Germline-derived CDR1 and CDR2 are SGHVS and FQNEAQ.